The source of this T cell receptor beta chain is a study of blood T cell repertoires in COVID-19. Looking at the study overall: The study drew acute and convalescent COVID-19 samples from the United States, Italy and Spain. Sources were T cells, B-cell-depleted T cells, or PBMCs; the material itself was cDNA or gDNA.

CDR1 and CDR2 from the germline V gene are MNHEY and SVGEGT. V lost 0 bases to trimming and J lost 3 bases, with 8 bases between them. This CDR3 contains 14 residues. Original data processing: Nucleated cell counts were estimated from reference gene primer amplification. Profiled with immunoSEQ multiplex PCR; TCRdb holds only in-frame clones, not every one. The DNA gave D and trimming, while V, J and clone size come from that table. The sample records 250,000 or so clones, approximately 84% being singletons. This chain connects TRBV6-2 or TRBV6-3 to TRBJ1-1; no firm D call. Source material: peripheral blood. This TCR was recovered from a woman aged 80 or over with acute or convalescent COVID-19. The CDR3 coding sequence is TGTGCCAGCAGTTACTCGTCCCGCGACACTGAAGCTTTCTTT. It yields the protein CASSYSSRDTEAFF.